This T cell receptor (beta chain) was sequenced during a study of control samples from healthy donors and cancer patients (dated by TCRdb to 2018 to 2020). For this chain, trimming is 3 bases at the V end and 4 bases at the J end, and the number of junction bases without a gene match is 6. Including the terminal cysteine and phenylalanine, the CDR3 comprises 17 residues. The retained sequence is limited to the CDR3, 51 bases, with the frame set at the first base. The CDR1 and CDR2 encoded by the germline V gene are KGHSH and LQKENI. Library preparation used the immunoSEQ multiplex PCR assay. This is the immuneACCESS table as TCRdb keeps it, with only in-frame sequences that have V and J called. A part of the clones is gone; compared with another copy, unresolved V genes explain less than half, and the rest is unexplained. The sample records about 250,000 clones, 82% of which are singletons. Roughly 15% of the sample belongs to the ten largest clones.

There are a few counts of this clone. Its antigen is still unknown. No qualities accompany the bases; no much larger clone lies one base away. The clonotype comes from a woman aged 55-75 years with lung cancer. The source material was PBMCs. The chain is made from TRBV18 and TRBJ2-1; 13 middle bases align to TRBD2. CDR3 reads: CASSPSLAGGSYNEQFF. The bases are TGTGCCAGCTCACCCTCACTAGCGGGAGGGTCGTACAATGAGCAGTTCTTC.